The TCR beta chain under discussion was sequenced for a study of tissue T cells after allogeneic stem cell transplantation. TCRdb's table, derived via immunoSEQ multiplex PCR, lists solely in-frame clones and lacks some. The sample yields about 7,300 clones, approximately 84% seen once. This clonotype was obtained from a male patient aged 60 or older with steroid-refractory graft-versus-host disease after an allogeneic stem cell transplant. Some T cells may be graft donor cells. The input for sequencing was skin, taken at autopsy.

The CDR3 is CASREGLTTDTEAFF. CDR3 bases: TGTGCCAGCAGAGAGGGCCTCACTACGGACACTGAAGCTTTCTTT. The gene calls are TRBV6-5 and TRBJ1-1; D is undetermined. Germline loops: CDR1 MNHEY, CDR2 SVGAGI. This CDR3 has 15 amino acids. V lost 6 bases, J lost 3 bases, and 17 bases lay in between.